Listed below are T cell receptor beta chains from one sample, sequenced in a study of CDR3 diversity in severe acne. Via MiXCR, TCRdb re-called the PCR reads, giving one row per CDR3 protein. The table has approximately 80,000 distinct CDR3 sequences, under 60% seen once; the top ten hold around 15%. Sequencing was performed on blood. These receptors all come from a male donor in good health, without acne. Both conserved end residues are part of each CDR3. The D gene is left open where the match is weak. Where a row states a size, it is once, few, many or the class of an expanded clone; other rows omit it.

v_gene	j_gene	d_gene	abundance	CDR3aa	CDR3nt
TRBV2	TRBJ2-3	-	-	CASRVTTDTQYF	TGTGCCAGCAGAGTTACCACAGATACGCAGTATTTT
TRBV10-3	TRBJ2-2	-	-	CAIRKTALTGELFF	TGTGCCATCAGGAAGACAGCACTCACCGGGGAGCTGTTTTTT
TRBV6-2/TRBV6-3	TRBJ1-1	-	-	CASRIRVLGTEAFF	TGTGCCAGCAGGATAAGGGTTCTGGGCACTGAAGCTTTCTTT
TRBV7-2	TRBJ1-2	-	-	CASSFGLTQGGYTF	TGTGCCAGCAGCTTCGGACTAACCCAAGGGGGCTACACCTTC
TRBV11-2	TRBJ2-7	-	many	CASSFPFSDRISSYEQYF	TGTGCCAGCAGCTTTCCATTTAGCGACCGGATTAGCTCCTACGAGCAGTACTTC
TRBV20-1	TRBJ2-7	-	medium-sized	CSARDQNRYYEQYF	TGCAGTGCTAGAGATCAGAACAGGTACTACGAGCAGTACTTC
TRBV2	TRBJ2-5	-	-	CASSRGPETQYF	TGTGCCAGCAGCCGAGGGCCGGAGACCCAGTACTTC
TRBV2	TRBJ1-1	TRBD1	few	CASTRVPGQERGEAFF	TGTGCCAGCACTCGAGTCCCGGGACAGGAACGGGGTGAAGCTTTCTTT
TRBV12-3/TRBV12-4	TRBJ1-1	TRBD1	few	CASSPSRGRGTEAFF	TGTGCCAGCAGTCCGAGTAGGGGGCGAGGTACTGAAGCTTTCTTT
TRBV15	TRBJ2-1	TRBD2	once	CATSRDRAGGNYNEQFF	TGTGCCACCAGCAGAGATCGAGCGGGGGGGAACTACAATGAGCAGTTCTTC
TRBV6-1	TRBJ2-7	TRBD1	-	CASSEGQGGYEQYF	TGTGCCAGCAGTGAGGGACAGGGGGGGTACGAGCAGTACTTC
TRBV29-1	TRBJ2-7	-	-	CSVVGGPPEGQYF	TGCAGCGTTGTGGGCGGGCCGCCAGAAGGGCAGTACTTC
TRBV10-3	TRBJ1-2	TRBD1	-	CAISLGQGNYGYTF	TGTGCCATCAGTCTGGGACAGGGCAACTATGGCTACACCTTC
TRBV10-2	TRBJ1-6	TRBD1	-	CASSEWTGVWPPLHF	TGCGCCAGCAGTGAGTGGACAGGTGTTTGGCCACCCCTCCACTTT
TRBV5-8	TRBJ2-2	-	many	CASSFRAGNTGELFF	TGTGCCAGCAGCTTCCGTGCGGGGAACACCGGGGAGCTGTTTTTT
TRBV24-1	TRBJ2-7	TRBD2	-	CATSDSGLGSYEQYF	TGTGCCACCAGTGATTCGGGACTAGGCTCCTACGAGCAGTACTTC
TRBV13	TRBJ2-7	-	many	CASSRLAYEQYF	TGTGCCAGCAGTCGACTAGCCTACGAGCAGTACTTC
TRBV9	TRBJ2-1	-	medium-sized	CASGESSYNEQFF	TGTGCCAGCGGGGAGAGCTCCTACAATGAGCAGTTCTTC
TRBV12-5	TRBJ2-5	TRBD2	-	CASGLRGGGETQYF	TGTGCTAGTGGTTTGCGGGGGGGCGGAGAGACCCAGTACTTC
TRBV29-1	TRBJ1-4	-	-	CSVVLGDWEEKLFF	TGCAGCGTTGTGCTAGGGGACTGGGAGGAAAAACTGTTTTTT
TRBV20-1	TRBJ1-1	-	-	CSARDLRLRNTEAFF	TGCAGTGCTAGGGATTTGAGGCTCCGGAACACTGAAGCTTTCTTT
TRBV6-5	TRBJ2-5	-	-	CASSYSSPGETQYF	TGTGCCAGCAGTTACTCGTCCCCCGGGGAGACCCAGTACTTC
TRBV6-6	TRBJ2-7	TRBD2	-	CASTLAGAYYEQYF	TGTGCCAGCACCCTAGCGGGAGCTTACTACGAGCAGTACTTC
TRBV6-2/TRBV6-3	TRBJ2-6	-	-	CASSYGGSGANVLTF	TGTGCCAGCAGTTACGGAGGCTCTGGGGCCAACGTCCTGACTTTC
TRBV3-1	TRBJ2-2	-	few	CASSQEGGELFF	TGTGCCAGCAGCCAAGAAGGCGGGGAGCTGTTTTTT
TRBV20-1	TRBJ2-1	TRBD2	-	CSASPSGSDEQFF	TGCAGTGCTAGCCCTAGCGGGAGTGATGAGCAGTTCTTC
TRBV24-1	TRBJ2-2	TRBD1	few	CATSEWDRGDTGELFF	TGTGCCACCAGTGAGTGGGACAGAGGGGACACCGGGGAGCTGTTTTTT
TRBV20-1	TRBJ2-7	TRBD2	medium-sized	CSAMPPSFSGGAYEQYF	TGCAGTGCTATGCCCCCCAGTTTTAGCGGGGGGGCCTACGAGCAGTACTTC
TRBV13	TRBJ1-2	TRBD1	few	CASRLPGTGGYYGYTF	TGTGCCAGCAGACTACCCGGGACAGGGGGTTACTATGGCTACACCTTC